The sequence of this TCR beta chain was determined in a study of spatial heterogeneity in lung cancer. The V and J ends lost 0 bases and 9 bases respectively, with 15 bases between them. The CDR3 totals 15 residues. CDR1 SGHAT and CDR2 FQNNGV come from the germline V gene. General observations from the study: Blood contained ubiquitous expanded tumor TCRs more at resection than at follow-up.

Every TCR cDNA molecule bore a unique molecular identifier. TCRdb analysed the 5' RACE reads with MiXCR anew, one entry per CDR3 protein. The sample holds about 44,000 distinct CDR3 sequences, 12% to 15% seen once. Concerning this clonotype itself: Its specificity is not known.

Time point specified: sample taken at primary tumor resection. Patients with untreated early-stage non-small cell lung cancer, numbering some 72, were the donors. TCRs were sequenced from unsorted whole RNA of tumor, nontumor lung or PBMC. This sequence joins TRBV11-2 and TRBJ1-5, with a weak D call TRBD1 (5 bases). Sequencing was performed on PBMCs, taken at surgery. This sequence was found in a male donor with early-stage non-small cell lung cancer. The chain's CDR3 is CASSLDPGSGPPQHF. For the CDR3, the DNA is TGTGCCAGCAGCTTAGATCCAGGGTCTGGTCCGCCCCAGCATTTT.